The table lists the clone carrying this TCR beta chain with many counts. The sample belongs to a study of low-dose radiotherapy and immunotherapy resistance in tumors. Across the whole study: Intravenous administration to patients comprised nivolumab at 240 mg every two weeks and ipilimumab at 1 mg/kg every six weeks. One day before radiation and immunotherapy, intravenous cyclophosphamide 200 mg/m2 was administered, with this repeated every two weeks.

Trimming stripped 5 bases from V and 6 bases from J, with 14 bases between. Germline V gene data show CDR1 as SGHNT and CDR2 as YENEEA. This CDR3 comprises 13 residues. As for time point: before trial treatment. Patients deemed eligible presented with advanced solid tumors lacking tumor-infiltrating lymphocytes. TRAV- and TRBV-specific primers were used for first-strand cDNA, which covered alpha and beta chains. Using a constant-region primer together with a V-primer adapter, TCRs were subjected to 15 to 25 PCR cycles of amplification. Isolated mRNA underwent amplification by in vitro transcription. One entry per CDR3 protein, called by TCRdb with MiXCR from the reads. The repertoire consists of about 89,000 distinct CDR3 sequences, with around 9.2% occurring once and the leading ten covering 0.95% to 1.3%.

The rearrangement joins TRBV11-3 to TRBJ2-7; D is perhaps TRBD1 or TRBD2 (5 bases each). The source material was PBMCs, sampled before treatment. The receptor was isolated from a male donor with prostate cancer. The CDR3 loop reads CASSRDPRGEQYF. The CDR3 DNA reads TGTGCCAGCAGCCGGGACCCCCGCGGCGAGCAGTACTTC.